These 28 T cell receptor beta chains share one sample of origin, sequenced in a study of tumor and adjacent non-tumor tissue in lung cancer. RNA was extracted from bulk tissue without any cell sorting. A modified ARM-PCR protocol with three rounds of nested PCR amplified TCRbeta. TCRdb reprocessed the multiplex PCR reads with MiXCR, giving one entry per CDR3 protein. The repertoire holds about 200,000 distinct CDR3 sequences, with 71% as singletons. Sequencing used lung tumor tissue. These receptors were taken from a man in his fifties or sixties with non-small cell lung cancer.

As for this clonotype: A much larger clonotype is one base distant, so this may be a read error. V usage is TRBV20-1 and J usage is TRBJ1-1; 7 nucleotides line up with TRBD1. V dropped 6 bases and J dropped 5; count of bases not matched to a gene: 6. This CDR3 is 12 amino acids long. Germline V CDR1 and CDR2: DFQATT, SNEGSKA (reference sequence). DNA for the CDR3: TGCAGTGCCCCTGACAGGGAGACTGAAGCTTTCTTT. Translated: CSAPDRETEAFF.

This clonotype was found a few times. The junction differs from germline at one of its ends, possibly a read error. V usage is TRBV10-2 and J usage is TRBJ2-3; no clear D gene. This CDR3 region has 12 residues. Germline loops: CDR1 WSHSY, CDR2 SAAADI. CDR3 residues: CVSTASTDTQYF. As DNA, the CDR3 is TGCGTCAGCACTGCGAGCACAGATACGCAGTATTTT.

The J gene is TRBJ2-5, the V gene TRBV5-1; D might be TRBD1 (6 bases). The CDR3 length is 15 residues. Trimming left V 6 bases short and J 4 bases short, with 19 bases between. The V gene's germline CDR1 is SGHRS and CDR2 YFSETQ. DNA for the CDR3: TGCGCCAGCACCTACGCCGGGACATTCGGAGAGACCCAGTACTTC. Its protein product is CASTYAGTFGETQYF.

Regarding this clonotype: Since a much larger clone is just one base distant, this may be a read error. The chain couples TRBV5-1 to TRBJ2-1; D not resolved. From germline, CDR1 is SGHRS and CDR2 YFSETQ. V lost 9 bases, J lost 9 bases, and 19 bases lay in between. The length of the CDR3 is 13 residues. The CDR3 protein is CATTGLTPGEQFF. The CDR3 region has the DNA TGCGCCACCACCGGGTTAACACCCGGTGAGCAGTTCTTC.

In regard to this clonotype: A much more abundant neighbour one base away suggests this may be a read error. CDR3: CSARVQTLTGTEAFF. Here the CDR3 DNA reads TGCAGTGCCCGGGTACAGACTTTGACCGGCACTGAAGCTTTCTTT. The V and J genes are TRBV20-1 and TRBJ1-1; D ambiguous. Trimming shortened V by 6 bases and J by 4 bases, and 21 bases separated the two germline ends. CDR1 is DFQATT, CDR2 SNEGSKA, per germline (reference sequence). CDR3 length equals 15 residues.

Points on this clonotype: This may stem from a read error, because a much larger clone lies one nucleotide away. V and J are TRBV12-3 or TRBV12-4 and TRBJ1-2; possible D gene TRBD1, 6 bases. The CDR3 consists of 16 residues. The CDR3 sequence is CASSLALAGDDYGYIF. The CDR3, as DNA: TGTGCCAGCAGTTTAGCATTGGCAGGGGACGACTATGGCTACATCTTC.

Concerning this clonotype: Possible read error: a much larger clone is one base away. The missing conserved phenylalanine or tryptophan at the end of this CDR3 makes a read error likely. J is TRBJ2-3 and V is TRBV29-1, with TRBD1 as a possible D gene (6 bases). Germline V gives CDR1 SQVTM, CDR2 ANQGSEA. The CDR3 is 11 amino acids. V gave up 6 bases and J gave up 5 bases, with 9 bases separating them. The CDR3 DNA follows: TGCAGCGTGGCAGGGGAAGATACGCAGTATTTA. Amino acids: CSVAGEDTQYL.

Regarding this clonotype: At one of its ends the junction is not consistent with the germline gene, which may arise from a read error. The chain joins TRBV20-1 to TRBJ2-3; TRBD2 aligns across 10 bases. The germline gives CDR1 DFQATT, CDR2 SNEGSKA (reference sequence). The CDR3 runs to 15 residues. CDR3 nucleotide sequence: TGCAGTGCTATTCCTAGCGGGAGAGTTATAAATACGCACTATTTT. The encoded protein is CSAIPSGRVINTHYF.

In the case of this clonotype: A much larger clonotype is one base distant, so this may be a read error. The conserved closing phenylalanine or tryptophan is absent in this CDR3, likely reflecting a read error. V and J are TRBV20-1 and TRBJ2-7; D ambiguous. The germline CDR1 and CDR2 sequences are DFQATT and SNEGSKA (reference sequence). The length of the CDR3 is 14 residues. The V end was cut by 1 base, the J end by 1 base, with 11 bases between. CDR3 coding DNA: TGCAGTGCTAGAGGGGCATTCAAATCCTACGAGCAGTACTTA. This encodes CSARGAFKSYEQYL.

This clonotype was seen a handful of times. The genes are TRBV6-2 or TRBV6-3 and TRBJ1-5; 12 positions agree with TRBD1. Germline loops: CDR1 MNHEY, CDR2 SVGEGT. The CDR3 runs 19 residues. J was trimmed by 1 base and V by 6 bases; bases with no gene match: 13. The CDR3 reads CASRGTGTGGAKSNQPQHF. CDR3 nucleotides: TGTGCCAGCAGGGGAACCGGGACAGGGGGCGCAAAGAGCAATCAGCCCCAGCATTTT.

The chain carries TRBV29-1 and TRBJ2-5, with 12 bases identical to TRBD2. CDR1 is SQVTM, CDR2 ANQGSEA, per germline. This CDR3 comprises 14 residues. J gave up 4 bases and V 4 bases, and 4 bases lay outside the gene matches. The CDR3 loop reads CSVATGLAGETQYF. The CDR3, as DNA: TGCAGCGTTGCTACGGGACTAGCGGGAGAGACCCAGTACTTC. The complete variable domain, with remaining parts taken from reference TRBV29-1 and TRBJ2-5, reads SAVISQKPSRDICQRGTSLTIQCQVDSQVTMMFWYRQQPGQSLTLIATANQGSEATYESGFVIDKFPISRPNLTFSTLTVSNMSPEDSSIYLCSVATGLAGETQYFGPGTRLLVL.

Regarding this clonotype: A much larger clone differs by one base, so this may be a read error. The CDR3 region is CASSRQTGPYELYF. CDR3 sequence (DNA): TGCGCCAGCAGCCGACAGACAGGACCCTACGAGCTGTACTTC. The V and J genes are TRBV4-1 and TRBJ2-7, with a tentative D call TRBD1 (6 bases). The CDR3 length is 14 residues. CDR1 MGHRA and CDR2 YSYEKL come from the germline V gene.

A few counts support this clonotype. The chain employs TRBV6-1 and TRBJ2-1; D may be TRBD1 (5 bases). Trimming took 4 bases from V and 5 from J, leaving 15 bases between them. The CDR3 consists of 15 residues. Looked up from germline, CDR1 is MNHNS and CDR2 is SASEGT. The CDR3 reads CASSADQGINNEQFF. The CDR3 bases are TGTGCCAGCAGTGCCGATCAGGGAATCAACAATGAGCAGTTCTTC.

This chain joins TRBV18 and TRBJ2-7; 16 bases match TRBD2. Trimming cost V 3 bases and J 2 bases; bases outside gene matches: 10. The CDR3 totals 19 residues. Germline CDR1 KGHSH, CDR2 LQKENI. The chain's CDR3 is CASSPLPGLAGGKAYEQYF. In nucleotides, the CDR3 is TGTGCCAGCTCACCCCTCCCGGGACTAGCGGGAGGGAAAGCCTACGAGCAGTACTTC.

This clonotype appeared once. Without the conserved terminal phenylalanine or tryptophan, this CDR3 likely stems from a read error. It is unclear where the CDR3 begins or ends on the DNA, so no DNA is shown, and the CDR3 is as TCRdb lists it. This chain uses TRBV7-9 with TRBJ1-6; the table gives TRBD1 as D, unverified against the DNA. Germline V gives CDR1 SEHNR, CDR2 FQNEAQ (reference sequence). The CDR3 spans 19 residues, counting both ends. The CDR3 sequence is CTNSLDLRHGQGAYSPLYY.

A word on this clonotype: It is likely a read error, because the conserved phenylalanine at the end of the CDR3 is missing. The CDR3 loop is CDSKDTGNQPQHC. CDR3 in DNA: TGCGACAGCAAGGACACCGGCAATCAGCCCCAGCATTGT. V usage is TRBV10-2 and J usage is TRBJ1-5; perhaps TRBD1 as D (5 bases). Germline-derived CDR1 and CDR2 are WSHSY and SAAADI. The CDR3 has 13 amino acids.

The DNA of the CDR3 is TGCAGTGTTAGCGCAGGACACTCTACGAACACTGAAGCTTTCTTT. Translation gives CSVSAGHSTNTEAFF. This chain links TRBV20-1 with TRBJ1-1, with D perhaps TRBD1 (5 bases). Germline lookup yields CDR1 DFQATT and CDR2 SNEGSKA (reference sequence). The CDR3 totals 15 residues. Trimming took 7 bases from V and 1 from J, leaving 19 bases between them.

This clonotype was recorded a few times. This may come from a read error, since a much larger clone is one base off. The V call is TRBV29-1, the J call TRBJ2-7; D not resolved. CDR3 size: 13 residues. Trimming stripped 4 bases from V and 3 bases from J, with 13 bases between. The germline V gene has CDR1 SQVTM and CDR2 ANQGSEA. As DNA, the CDR3 is TGCAGCGTTGGGCAGGTTTCCTACTACGAGCAGTACTTC. Protein product: CSVGQVSYYEQYF.

Comments on this clonotype: At one of its ends the junction is not consistent with the germline gene, which may arise from a read error. The genes are TRBV28 and TRBJ1-3; no reliable D call. The CDR3 consists of 14 residues. The V gene's germline CDR1 is MDHEN and CDR2 SYDVKM. The chain's CDR3 is CVSSTQCSGNTIYF. The CDR3 coding sequence is TGTGTCAGCAGCACTCAGTGCTCTGGAAACACCATATATTTT.

This clonotype showed up many times. J is TRBJ1-1 and V is TRBV29-1, with 7 bases lining up with TRBD1. In germline, CDR1 is SQVTM, CDR2 ANQGSEA. This CDR3 comprises 13 residues. V trimming: 6 bases; J trimming: 6 bases; junction bases outside the gene matches: 10. This CDR3 reads CSVSPGQIPEAFF. The CDR3 region has the DNA TGCAGCGTCTCACCGGGACAGATCCCTGAAGCTTTCTTT.

As concerns this clonotype: One end of the junction is discordant with germline, which a read error may explain. The gene calls are TRBV11-1 and TRBJ1-4; D might be TRBD1 (6 bases). Germline CDR1 SGHAT, CDR2 FQDESV (reference sequence). The CDR3 is 16 residues long. The CDR3 reads CTSSFGRGTTNEKLFF. CDR3 coding DNA: TGTACCAGCAGCTTCGGCAGGGGAACAACTAATGAAAAACTGTTTTTT.

V is TRBV12-3 or TRBV12-4 and J is TRBJ2-3; the D is unclear. V lost 9 bases to trimming and J lost 7 bases, with 8 bases between them. CDR3 length: 10 amino acids. CDR3 residues: CASCGNTQYF. The DNA for the CDR3 is TGTGCCAGTTGCGGTAATACGCAGTATTTT.

This clonotype has a single count. V usage is TRBV4-1 and J usage is TRBJ1-5; D remains unclear. The V gene lost 9 bases and the J gene lost 3 bases, with 18 bases spanning the gap. Germline V CDR1 and CDR2: MGHRA, YSYEKL. The CDR3 has 15 residues. In DNA, the CDR3 is TGCGCCAGTAACCAAGATTCCATAACCAATCAGCCCCAGCATTTT. Encoded protein: CASNQDSITNQPQHF.

The gene calls are TRBV11-3 and TRBJ2-1; D ambiguous. The length of the CDR3 is 16 residues. Per germline, CDR1 SGHNT and CDR2 YENEEA. Trimming took 3 bases from V and 5 from J, leaving 17 bases between them. In DNA, the CDR3 is TGTGCCAGCAGCTTGATTAGTGGGGTGAGAGACAATGAGCAGTTCTTC. It codes for CASSLISGVRDNEQFF.

The rearrangement uses TRBV6-2 or TRBV6-3 and TRBJ2-4; D assignment may be TRBD1 or TRBD2 (5 bases each). The length of the CDR3 is 15 residues. Germline values: CDR1 MNHEY, CDR2 SVGEGT. V was clipped by 6 bases and J by 7 bases, with 19 bases between them. As DNA, the CDR3 is TGTGCCAGCAGCTCCGGACGAGGGGAAGGTAACATTCAGTACTTC. Protein sequence: CASSSGRGEGNIQYF.

Notes on this clonotype: One base away lies a much larger clone, so this may be a sequencing read error. As DNA, the CDR3 is TGCAGTGCTCGGACGCAAAAAAGCATTCAGTACTTC. This codes for CSARTQKSIQYF. This chain links TRBV20-1 with TRBJ2-4, with D uncertain. Germline values: CDR1 DFQATT, CDR2 SNEGSKA (reference sequence). This CDR3 comprises 12 residues.

This clonotype appeared many times. This sequence joins TRBV6-5 and TRBJ2-1, with D uncertain. Germline-derived CDR1 and CDR2 are MNHEY and SVGAGI. CDR3 length: 15 residues. With 1 base removed from V and 0 bases from J, the gap between germline ends came to 7 bases. The CDR3 DNA reads TGTGCCAGCAGTTACTTCAGTATCTCCTACAATGAGCAGTTCTTC. Its protein is CASSYFSISYNEQFF.

In the case of this clonotype: The junction differs from germline at one of its ends, possibly a read error. The CDR3 DNA reads TGCAGTACTAGAGATTTCGACAGGTCCTCCTACGAGAAGTACTTC. Translation gives CSTRDFDRSSYEKYF. The chain carries TRBV20-1 and TRBJ2-7, with a possible D match to TRBD1 (6 bases). The CDR3 is 15 residues long. Germline V CDR1 and CDR2: DFQATT, SNEGSKA (reference sequence).